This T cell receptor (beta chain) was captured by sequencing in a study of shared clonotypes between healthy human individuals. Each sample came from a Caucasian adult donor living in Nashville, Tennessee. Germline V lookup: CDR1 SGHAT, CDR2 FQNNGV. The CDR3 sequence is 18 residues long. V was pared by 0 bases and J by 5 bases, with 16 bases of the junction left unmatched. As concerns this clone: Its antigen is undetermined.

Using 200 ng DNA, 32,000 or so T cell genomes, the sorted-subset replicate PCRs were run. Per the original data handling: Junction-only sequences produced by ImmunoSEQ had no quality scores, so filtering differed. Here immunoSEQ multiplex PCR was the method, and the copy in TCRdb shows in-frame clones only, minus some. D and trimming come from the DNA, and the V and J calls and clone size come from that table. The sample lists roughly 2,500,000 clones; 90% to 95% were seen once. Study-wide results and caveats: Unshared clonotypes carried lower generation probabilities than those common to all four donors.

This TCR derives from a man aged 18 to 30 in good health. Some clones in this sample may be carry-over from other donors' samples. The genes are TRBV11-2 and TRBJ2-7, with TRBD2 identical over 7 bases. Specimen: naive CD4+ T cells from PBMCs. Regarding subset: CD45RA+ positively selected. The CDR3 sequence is CASSLDYSREWGRDEQYF. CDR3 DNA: TGTGCCAGCAGCTTAGATTATTCGCGGGAGTGGGGTCGAGACGAGCAGTACTTC.